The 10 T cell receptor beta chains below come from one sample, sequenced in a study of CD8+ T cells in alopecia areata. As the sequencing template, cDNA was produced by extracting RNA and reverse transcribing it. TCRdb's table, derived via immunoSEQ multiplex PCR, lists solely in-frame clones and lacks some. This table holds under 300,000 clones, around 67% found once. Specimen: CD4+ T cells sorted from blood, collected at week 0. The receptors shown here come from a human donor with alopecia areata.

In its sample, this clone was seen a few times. CDR3 loop: CASSEALGGGYTF. The CDR3, as DNA: TGTGCCAGCAGTGAAGCGCTGGGGGGAGGCTACACCTTC. The chain couples TRBV6-1 to TRBJ1-2; perhaps TRBD1 as D (5 bases). Trimming removed 0 bases at V and 8 bases at J, with 10 bases between. Germline loops: CDR1 MNHNS, CDR2 SASEGT. CDR3 length: 13 amino acids.

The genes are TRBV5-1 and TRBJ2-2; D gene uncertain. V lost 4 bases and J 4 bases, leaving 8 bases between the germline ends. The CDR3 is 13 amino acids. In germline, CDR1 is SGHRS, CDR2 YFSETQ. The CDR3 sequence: CASSALITGELFF. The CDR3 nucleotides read TGCGCCAGCAGCGCTTTGATCACCGGGGAGCTGTTTTTT.

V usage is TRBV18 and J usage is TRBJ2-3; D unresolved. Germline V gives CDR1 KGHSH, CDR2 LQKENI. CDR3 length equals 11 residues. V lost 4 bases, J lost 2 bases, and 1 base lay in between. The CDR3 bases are TGTGCCAGCTCACTCACAGATACGCAGTATTTT. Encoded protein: CASSLTDTQYF.

DNA of the CDR3: TGCAGCGTTAAAGGGACTAGCGGGGAGCAAGAGACCCAGTACTTC. It codes for CSVKGTSGEQETQYF. The V and J genes are TRBV29-1 and TRBJ2-5, with 13 nucleotides matching TRBD2. Unmatched junction bases numbered 5, after V lost 5 bases and J lost 2 bases. Germline V gives CDR1 SQVTM, CDR2 ANQGSEA. The CDR3 has 15 amino acids.

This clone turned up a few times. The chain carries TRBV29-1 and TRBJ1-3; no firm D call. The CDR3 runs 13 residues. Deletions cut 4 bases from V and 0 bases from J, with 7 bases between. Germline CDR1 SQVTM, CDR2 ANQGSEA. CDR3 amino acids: CSVGFTSGNTIYF. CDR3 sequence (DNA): TGCAGCGTTGGCTTCACCTCTGGAAACACCATATATTTT.

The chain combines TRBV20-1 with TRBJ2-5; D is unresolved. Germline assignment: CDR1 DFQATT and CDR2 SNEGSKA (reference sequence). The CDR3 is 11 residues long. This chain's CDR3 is CSAVGQETQYF. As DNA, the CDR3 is TGCAGCGCGGTTGGTCAAGAGACCCAGTACTTC.

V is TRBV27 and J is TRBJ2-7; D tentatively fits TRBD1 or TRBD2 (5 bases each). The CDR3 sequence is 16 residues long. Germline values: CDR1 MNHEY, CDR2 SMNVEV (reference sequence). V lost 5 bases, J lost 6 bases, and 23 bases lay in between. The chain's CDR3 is CASSPMGRRILPEQYF. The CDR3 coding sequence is TGTGCCAGCAGTCCCATGGGACGGAGAATCCTGCCCGAGCAGTACTTC.

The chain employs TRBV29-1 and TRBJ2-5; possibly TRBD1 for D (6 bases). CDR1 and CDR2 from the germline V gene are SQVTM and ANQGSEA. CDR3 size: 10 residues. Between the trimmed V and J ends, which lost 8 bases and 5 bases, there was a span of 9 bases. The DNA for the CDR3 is TGCAGCTCTGGACAGGAGACCCAGTACTTC. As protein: CSSGQETQYF.

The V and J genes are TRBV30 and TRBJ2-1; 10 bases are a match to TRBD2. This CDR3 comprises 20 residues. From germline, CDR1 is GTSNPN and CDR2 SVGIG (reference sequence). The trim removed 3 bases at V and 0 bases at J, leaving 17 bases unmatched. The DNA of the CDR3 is TGTGCCTGGAGGCCCCGGGGGGCTAGCGGGGGTAGGAGCTCCTACAATGAGCAGTTCTTC. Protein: CAWRPRGASGGRSSYNEQFF. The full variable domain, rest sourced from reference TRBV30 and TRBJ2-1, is SQTIHQWPATLVQPVGSPLSLECTVEGTSNPNLYWYRQAAGRGLQLLFYSVGIGQISSEVPQNLSASRPQDRQFILSSKKLLLSDSGFYLCAWRPRGASGGRSSYNEQFFGPGTRLTVL.

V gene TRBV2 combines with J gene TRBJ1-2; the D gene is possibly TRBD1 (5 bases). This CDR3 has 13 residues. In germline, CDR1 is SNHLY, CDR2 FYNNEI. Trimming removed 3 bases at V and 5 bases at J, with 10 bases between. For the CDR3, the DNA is TGTGCCAGCAGTGACGATCAGGGATATGGCTACACCTTC. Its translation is CASSDDQGYGYTF.